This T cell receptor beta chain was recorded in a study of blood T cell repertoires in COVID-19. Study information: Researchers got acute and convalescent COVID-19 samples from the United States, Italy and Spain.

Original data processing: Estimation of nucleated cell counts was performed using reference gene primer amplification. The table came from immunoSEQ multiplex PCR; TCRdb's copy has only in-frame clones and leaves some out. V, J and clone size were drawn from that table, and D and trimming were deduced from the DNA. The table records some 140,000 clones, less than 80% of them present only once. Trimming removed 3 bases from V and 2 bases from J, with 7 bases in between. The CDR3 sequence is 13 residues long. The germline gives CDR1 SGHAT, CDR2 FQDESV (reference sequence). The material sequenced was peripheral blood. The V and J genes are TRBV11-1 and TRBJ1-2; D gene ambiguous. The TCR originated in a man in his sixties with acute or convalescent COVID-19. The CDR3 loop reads CASSFEANYGYTF. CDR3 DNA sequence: TGTGCCAGCAGCTTTGAGGCAAACTATGGCTACACCTTC.